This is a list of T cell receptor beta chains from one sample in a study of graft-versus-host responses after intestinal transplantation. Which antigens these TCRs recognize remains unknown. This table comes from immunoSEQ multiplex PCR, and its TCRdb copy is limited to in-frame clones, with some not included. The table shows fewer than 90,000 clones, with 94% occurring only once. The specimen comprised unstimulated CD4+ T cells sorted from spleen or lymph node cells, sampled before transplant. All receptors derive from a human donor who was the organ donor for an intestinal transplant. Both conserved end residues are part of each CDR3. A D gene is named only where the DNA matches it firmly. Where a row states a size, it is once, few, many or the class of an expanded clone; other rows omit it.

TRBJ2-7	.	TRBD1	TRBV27	CASAPLGTGSYEQYF	TGTGCCAGCGCCCCCCTAGGGACAGGGTCCTACGAGCAGTACTTC
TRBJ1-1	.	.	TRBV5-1	CASSLVVNTEAFF	TGCGCCAGCAGCTTGGTAGTGAACACTGAAGCTTTCTTT
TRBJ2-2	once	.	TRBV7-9	CASSLEGTGELFF	TGTGCCAGCAGCTTAGAGGGCACCGGGGAGCTGTTTTTT
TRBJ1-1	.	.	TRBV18	CASSPTGLMNTEAFF	TGTGCCAGCTCACCGACGGGGCTGATGAACACTGAAGCTTTCTTT
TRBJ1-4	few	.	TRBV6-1	CASSEVGGLGEKLFF	TGTGCCAGCAGTGAAGTCGGGGGGCTCGGTGAAAAACTGTTTTTT
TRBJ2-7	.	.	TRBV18	CASSPSWTANSYEQYF	TGTGCCAGCTCACCATCTTGGACAGCTAACTCCTACGAGCAGTACTTC
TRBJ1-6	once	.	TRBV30	CAWSLPRSSYNSPLHF	TGTGCCTGGAGTCTCCCCAGGAGCTCCTATAATTCACCCCTCCACTTT
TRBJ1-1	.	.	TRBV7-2	CASSVTGADTEAFF	TGTGCCAGCAGCGTCACGGGGGCGGACACTGAAGCTTTCTTT
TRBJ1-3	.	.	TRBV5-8	CASSFLPGASGNTIYF	TGTGCCAGCAGCTTCCTCCCCGGCGCGTCTGGAAACACCATATATTTT
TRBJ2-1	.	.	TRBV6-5	CASSAEDDPYNEQFF	TGTGCCAGCAGTGCAGAAGATGACCCCTACAATGAGCAGTTCTTC
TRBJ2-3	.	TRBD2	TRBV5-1	CASSLVAGDTDTQYF	TGCGCCAGCAGCTTGGTAGCGGGGGACACAGATACGCAGTATTTT
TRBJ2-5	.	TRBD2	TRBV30	CAWLSLAGGRKTQYF	TGTGCCTGGCTTTCCCTCGCGGGGGGCAGGAAGACCCAGTACTTC
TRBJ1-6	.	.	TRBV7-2	CASSGGAWTPNSPLHF	TGTGCCAGCAGCGGAGGCGCTTGGACGCCCAATTCACCCCTCCACTTT
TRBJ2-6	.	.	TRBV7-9	CASSLRESGANVLTF	TGTGCCAGCAGCTTAAGGGAGTCTGGGGCCAACGTCCTGACTTTC
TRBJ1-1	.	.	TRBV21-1	CASSKAPGDTEAFF	TGTGCCAGCAGCAAAGCACCTGGGGACACTGAAGCTTTCTTT
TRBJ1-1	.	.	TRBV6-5	CASSYGIRNTEAFF	TGTGCCAGCAGTTACGGTATCCGAAACACTGAAGCTTTCTTT
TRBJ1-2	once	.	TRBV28	CASSLSGPIGERHGYTF	TGTGCCAGCAGTTTATCTGGCCCCATCGGGGAGAGACATGGCTACACCTTC
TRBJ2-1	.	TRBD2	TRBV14	CASSQLAGGFRYEQFF	TGTGCCAGCAGCCAACTAGCGGGGGGGTTTAGGTATGAGCAGTTCTTC
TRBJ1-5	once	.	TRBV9	CASSVGQSNQPQHF	TGTGCCAGCAGCGTAGGACAGTCTAATCAGCCCCAGCATTTT
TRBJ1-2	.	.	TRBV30	CAWREGLWNYGYTF	TGTGCCTGGAGAGAGGGGTTATGGAACTATGGCTACACCTTC
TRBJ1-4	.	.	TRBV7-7	CASSSQGGKLFF	TGTGCCAGCAGCTCACAGGGCGGAAAACTGTTTTTT
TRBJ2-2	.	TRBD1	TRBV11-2	CASSSINWDRVF	TGTGCCAGCAGCTCCATCAATTGGGACAGGGTCTTT
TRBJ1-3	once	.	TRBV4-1	CASSQDLSRSSGNTIYF	TGCGCCAGCAGCCAAGATCTTTCCCGAAGCTCTGGAAACACCATATATTTT
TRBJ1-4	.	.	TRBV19	CASRSHEKLFF	TGTGCCAGTAGATCCCATGAAAAACTGTTTTTT
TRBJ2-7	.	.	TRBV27	CASSIRAGVSYEQYF	TGTGCCAGCAGTATCCGAGCGGGTGTGTCCTACGAGCAGTACTTC
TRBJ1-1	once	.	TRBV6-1	CASFGTNTEAFF	TGTGCCAGCTTTGGGACGAACACTGAAGCTTTCTTT
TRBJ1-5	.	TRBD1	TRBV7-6	CASSPGQFNQPQHF	TGTGCCAGCAGCCCGGGACAGTTTAATCAGCCCCAGCATTTT
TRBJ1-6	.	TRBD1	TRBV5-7	CASSPGQFNSPLHF	TGTGCCAGCAGCCCGGGACAGTTCAATTCACCCCTCCACTTT
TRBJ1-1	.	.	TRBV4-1	CASSSLGLLNTEAFF	TGCGCCAGCAGCTCACTAGGACTTTTGAACACTGAAGCTTTCTTT
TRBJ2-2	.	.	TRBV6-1	CASSEVLIWGVTGELFF	TGTGCCAGCAGTGAAGTTTTAATTTGGGGGGTCACCGGGGAGCTGTTTTTT
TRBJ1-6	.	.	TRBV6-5	CASRPRDSPLHF	TGTGCCAGCAGACCAAGGGATTCACCCCTCCACTTT
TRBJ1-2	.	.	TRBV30	CAWIMAGTNGYTF	TGTGCCTGGATCATGGCCGGGACGAACGGCTACACCTTC
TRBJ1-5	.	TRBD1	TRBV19	CASSRDREDQPQHF	TGTGCCAGTAGTAGGGACAGGGAAGATCAGCCCCAGCATTTT
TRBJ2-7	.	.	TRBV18	CASSLGQSYEQCF	TGTGCCAGCTCCCTTGGACAGAGCTACGAGCAGTGCTTC